The 17 T cell receptor beta chains below all came from one sample that was sequenced in a study of shared clonotypes between healthy human individuals. Here immunoSEQ multiplex PCR was the method, and the copy in TCRdb shows in-frame clones only, minus some. The top ten hold more than 0.1% of the sample, which has just over 2,000,000 clones, 90% to 95% seen once. Sequencing was done on a sample of naive CD4+ T cells sorted from blood. Noted subset: CD45RA+ positively selected. The receptors shown here come from a man aged 18 to 29 in good health.

A remark on this clone: The sample carries other DNA sequences with the same CDR3. The chain is built from TRBV9 and TRBJ1-2; the D is unclear. Per germline, CDR1 SGDLS and CDR2 YYNGEE. The germline V and J ends were trimmed by 2 bases and 2 bases, with 4 bases remaining between them. The CDR3 loop spans 12 amino acids. The CDR3 nucleotides read TGTGCCAGCAGCGTTGACAACTATGGCTACACCTTC. Protein sequence: CASSVDNYGYTF.

The gene calls are TRBV28 and TRBJ2-3; TRBD2 is a possible D gene (5 bases). The length of the CDR3 is 14 residues. The V gene lost 6 bases and the J gene lost 0 bases, with 10 bases spanning the gap. Germline V lookup: CDR1 MDHEN, CDR2 SYDVKM. CDR3 sequence: CASRAGGSTDTQYF. CDR3 sequence (DNA): TGTGCCAGCAGGGCCGGCGGGAGCACAGATACGCAGTATTTT.

The chain has TRBV5-1 and TRBJ2-2; TRBD2 is a possible D gene (6 bases). The germline V gene has CDR1 SGHRS and CDR2 YFSETQ. V was cut by 4 bases and J by 3 bases, with 16 bases left in between. The CDR3 contains 16 residues. The CDR3 DNA reads as TGCGCCAGCAGCAAGGGCGGGACCCCGGACACCGGGGAGCTGTTTTTT. The encoded protein is CASSKGGTPDTGELFF.

This clone is a singleton in its sample. The CDR3 sequence is CASSADVTGELFF. CDR3 in DNA: TGCGCCAGCAGCGCGGACGTCACCGGGGAGCTGTTTTTT. The V gene is TRBV5-1, the J gene TRBJ2-2; D remains unclear. Trimming left V 4 bases short and J 4 bases short, with 8 bases between. The germline V gene encodes CDR1 SGHRS and CDR2 YFSETQ. The CDR3 length is 13 residues. The full variable domain, with the rest looked up from reference TRBV5-1 and TRBJ2-2, is KAGVTQTPRYLIKTRGQQVTLSCSPISGHRSVSWYQQTPGQGLQFLFEYFSETQRNKGNFPGRFSGRQFSNSRSEMNVSTLELGDSALYLCASSADVTGELFFGEGSRLTVL.

The rearrangement links TRBV12-5 to TRBJ2-3, with 8 bases lining up with TRBD2. The CDR3 has 14 amino acids. The V and J ends lost 6 bases and 7 bases, in that order; junction bases with no gene match: 9. From germline, CDR1 is LGHNT and CDR2 FRNRAP. The CDR3 loop is CASGSSGRFNTQYF. In DNA form, the CDR3 reads TGTGCTAGTGGGTCCAGCGGGAGATTCAATACGCAGTATTTT. Full variable domain (missing parts from reference TRBV12-5 and TRBJ2-3): DARVTQTPRHKVTEMGQEVTMRCQPILGHNTVFWYRQTMMQGLELLAYFRNRAPLDDSGMPKDRFSAEMPDATLATLKIQPSEPRDSAVYFCASGSSGRFNTQYFGPGTRLTVL.

The chain carries TRBV27 and TRBJ2-4; perhaps D is TRBD1 or TRBD2 (5 bases each). The germline gives CDR1 MNHEY, CDR2 SMNVEV (reference sequence). The ends were cut back, 5 bases at V and 11 bases at J, with 16 bases in the middle. CDR3 length: 13 amino acids. CDR3 in DNA: TGTGCCAGCAGTCCGGGCCGCCGAGGGGTTCAGTACTTC. Translated, it gives CASSPGRRGVQYF.

Regarding this clone: A much larger clone sits a single nucleotide away, making a read error possible. This rearrangement joins TRBV11-2 to TRBJ1-1; no definite D call. This CDR3 contains 13 residues. The V and J ends lost 5 bases and 0 bases respectively, with 7 bases between them. The germline V gene encodes CDR1 SGHAT and CDR2 FQNNGV. CDR3 region: CASSQGLNTEAFF. The CDR3 nucleotides read TGTGCCAGCAGCCAAGGGCTGAACACTGAAGCTTTCTTT.

Comments on this clone: Additional DNA sequences in this sample encode the identical CDR3. V is TRBV5-1 and J is TRBJ2-3; 9 bases map to TRBD2. V lost 0 bases to trimming and J lost 3 bases; unmatched junction nucleotides: 5. The germline V gene encodes CDR1 SGHRS and CDR2 YFSETQ. The CDR3 length is 16 residues. The CDR3 loop is CASSLGAGGPTDTQYF. The CDR3 DNA reads as TGCGCCAGCAGCTTGGGTGCGGGAGGGCCGACAGATACGCAGTATTTT.

The chain has TRBV4-3 and TRBJ2-7, with D unclear. The germline V gene has CDR1 LGHNA and CDR2 YSLEER. Trimming cost V 4 bases and J 2 bases, with 9 bases left between them. The CDR3 is 13 amino acids. The CDR3, as DNA: TGCGCCAGCAGCCGGGATTATCCCTACGAGCAGTACTTC. The encoded protein is CASSRDYPYEQYF.

The V gene is TRBV4-1, the J gene TRBJ2-7; TRBD1 matches at 8 bases. The CDR3 sequence is 14 residues long. Germline V gene lookup returns CDR1 MGHRA and CDR2 YSYEKL. Trimming removed 4 bases from V and 5 bases from J; junction bases left unmatched: 7. CDR3: CASSRDGQGNEQYF. The CDR3 DNA follows: TGCGCCAGCAGCCGGGATGGACAGGGCAACGAGCAGTACTTC.

V gene TRBV2 combines with J gene TRBJ1-1; TRBD1 agrees at 10 bases. Per the germline V gene, CDR1 is SNHLY and CDR2 is FYNNEI. J gave up 3 bases and V 6 bases, and 7 bases lay outside the gene matches. The CDR3 is 15 amino acids. The CDR3 protein is CASREPTGGYTEAFF. Written as DNA, the CDR3 is TGTGCCAGCAGGGAACCGACAGGGGGCTACACTGAAGCTTTCTTT. Full variable domain (rest looked up from reference TRBV2 and TRBJ1-1): EPEVTQTPSHQVTQMGQEVILRCVPISNHLYFYWYRQILGQKVEFLVSFYNNEISEKSEIFDDQFSVERPDGSNFTLKIRSTKLEDSAMYFCASREPTGGYTEAFFGQGTRLTVV.

The chain joins TRBV5-1 to TRBJ2-1; 11 positions agree with TRBD1. With V trimmed by 9 bases and J by 8 bases, 10 bases remained unmatched. Germline lookup yields CDR1 SGHRS and CDR2 YFSETQ. The CDR3 covers 14 residues. This chain's CDR3 is CATSGQGAPDEQFF. The CDR3 DNA follows: TGCGCCACCTCCGGACAGGGGGCTCCGGATGAGCAGTTCTTC.

This clone was observed once. This may be a read error, as it is one base from a much larger clone. This sample includes further DNA sequences coding for the same CDR3. The CDR3 sequence: CATSRGYYEQYF. The DNA of the CDR3 is TGTGCCACCAGCAGAGGATATTACGAGCAGTACTTC. This sequence joins TRBV15 and TRBJ2-7, with D uncertain. Germline loops: CDR1 LNHNV, CDR2 YYDKDF (reference sequence). This CDR3 is built from 12 residues. Trimming cost V 1 base and J 4 bases, with 5 bases left between them.

The chain is built from TRBV5-1 and TRBJ2-3, with D uncertain. CDR1 and CDR2 from the germline V gene are SGHRS and YFSETQ. The CDR3 is 15 amino acids. Between the trimmed V and J ends, which lost 0 bases and 3 bases, there was a span of 11 bases. The CDR3 nucleotides read TGCGCCAGCAGCTTGGGTACGGTCAGGACAGATACGCAGTATTTT. This codes for CASSLGTVRTDTQYF.

This sequence joins TRBV9 and TRBJ1-5; D gene uncertain. Germline CDR1 SGDLS, CDR2 YYNGEE. The V gene lost 4 bases and the J gene lost 10 bases, with 9 bases spanning the gap. CDR3 length: 11 amino acids. In DNA form, the CDR3 reads TGTGCCAGCAGCTCGACAAGCCCCCAGCATTTT. Translation: CASSSTSPQHF. Complete variable domain (other parts from reference TRBV9 and TRBJ1-5): DSGVTQTPKHLITATGQRVTLRCSPRSGDLSVYWYQQSLDQGLQFLIQYYNGEERAKGNILERFSAQQFPDLHSELNLSSLELGDSALYFCASSSTSPQHFGDGTRLSIL.

This chain links TRBV2 with TRBJ2-3; perhaps TRBD2 as D (5 bases). V lost 6 bases and J lost 3, with 16 bases in between. Per germline, CDR1 SNHLY and CDR2 FYNNEI. The CDR3 contains 15 residues. The CDR3 here is CASSFSTKRTDTQYF. CDR3 sequence (DNA): TGTGCCAGCAGCTTTTCCACCAAGCGGACAGATACGCAGTATTTT.

CDR3 in amino acids: CASSLEAGGKGDTQYF. The CDR3 coding sequence is TGCGCCAGCAGCTTGGAGGCAGGGGGCAAGGGAGATACGCAGTATTTT. This chain connects TRBV5-1 to TRBJ2-3; 8 bases agree with TRBD1. Per germline, CDR1 SGHRS and CDR2 YFSETQ. After removal of 0 bases from V and 5 bases from J, the junction contained 8 bases not matched to a gene. CDR3 size: 16 residues. The whole variable domain, remainder taken from reference TRBV5-1 and TRBJ2-3, is KAGVTQTPRYLIKTRGQQVTLSCSPISGHRSVSWYQQTPGQGLQFLFEYFSETQRNKGNFPGRFSGRQFSNSRSEMNVSTLELGDSALYLCASSLEAGGKGDTQYFGPGTRLTVL.